The text below deals with one T cell receptor (beta chain). As yet, its antigen is unknown. V shed 4 bases, J shed 8 bases, and the junction held 15 bases outside the gene matches. The CDR3 contains 15 residues. Germline loops: CDR1 SQVTM, CDR2 ANQGSEA. The data were taken from a study of T cell responses to AZD1222 COVID-19 vaccine. Overall study results and limits: An increase in Spike-specific TCR breadth and depth was observed after two AZD1222 doses. Only a handful of AZD1222 recipients were seropositive at baseline.

Repertoires were generated with immunoSEQ multiplex PCR, while TCRdb's copy carries only in-frame clones and drops some. The repertoire holds about 120,000 clones, with 85% to 90% as singletons. This chain uses TRBV29-1 with TRBJ1-2, with 8 bases aligning to TRBD1. Sequenced material: peripheral blood, taken on day 0 of AZD1222 vaccination. This clonotype originated in an adult in good health. CDR3 DNA sequence: TGCAGCGTTGCCCACTGGACAGGGAATCCAGGCGGCTACACCTTC. Residues: CSVAHWTGNPGGYTF. Looking up the rest from reference TRBV29-1 and TRBJ1-2 gives the full variable domain: SAVISQKPSRDICQRGTSLTIQCQVDSQVTMMFWYRQQPGQSLTLIATANQGSEATYESGFVIDKFPISRPNLTFSTLTVSNMSPEDSSIYLCSVAHWTGNPGGYTFGSGTRLTVV.